The 10 T cell receptor beta chains listed next were all sequenced from one sample in a study of long-term antiretroviral therapy in people with HIV. Sequencing relied on immunoSEQ assay v3.0, run at survey level. Method: immunoSEQ multiplex PCR; TCRdb's copy keeps in-frame clones and lacks some. The sample contains tens of thousands of clones, over 80% of which appear only once. Sequencing used unsorted PBMCs, obtained 1.2 years after starting antiretroviral therapy. The source is a woman between 40 and 50 years old with HIV.

The rearrangement joins TRBV5-1 to TRBJ1-1; D gene unclear. The V gene's germline CDR1 is SGHRS and CDR2 YFSETQ. The V end was cut by 3 bases, the J end by 1 base, with 7 bases between. There are 13 residues in the CDR3. The CDR3 bases are TGCGCCAGCAGCTGGTCAGGGAACACTGAAGCTTTCTTT. Amino acid sequence: CASSWSGNTEAFF.

This clone has a single count. This rearrangement joins TRBV28 to TRBJ1-2; D is uncertain. V was shortened by 8 bases and J by 6 bases, with 19 bases between the two germline ends. Germline V gives CDR1 MDHEN, CDR2 SYDVKM. The CDR3 has 14 amino acids. DNA for the CDR3: TGTGCCAGCTACCACCGAGGCGGCTTCAATGGCTACACCTTC. It codes for CASYHRGGFNGYTF.

V gene TRBV19 combines with J gene TRBJ2-3; either TRBD1 or TRBD2 may fit D (6 bases each). This CDR3 region has 18 residues. CDR1 is LNHDA, CDR2 SQIVND, per germline (reference sequence). Trimming pared 5 bases from V and 3 bases from J, leaving 24 bases between. CDR3 sequence (DNA): TGTGCCAGTAGTTCCACGGACTTTAGGACGGGGGCTACAGATACGCAGTATTTT. Protein product: CASSSTDFRTGATDTQYF.

The J gene is TRBJ2-7, the V gene TRBV11-2; D remains ambiguous. The CDR3 loop spans 11 amino acids. The germline CDR1 and CDR2 sequences are SGHAT and FQNNGV. V dropped 4 bases and J dropped 2 bases, with 3 bases sitting between them. The CDR3 loop reads CASSSPYEQYF. Written as DNA, the CDR3 is TGTGCCAGCAGCTCCCCCTACGAGCAGTACTTC.

The V call is TRBV28, the J call TRBJ1-1; possibly TRBD1 for D (6 bases). The CDR3 spans 14 residues. The V end was cut by 7 bases, the J end by 4 bases, with 16 bases between. The germline gives CDR1 MDHEN, CDR2 SYDVKM. This chain's CDR3 is CASTSGGGSTEAFF. The CDR3 region has the DNA TGTGCCAGCACCAGTGGAGGGGGAAGCACTGAAGCTTTCTTT.

CDR3 bases: TGTGCCGGAAAAACAGGGGAGACTGAAGCTTTCTTT. This codes for CAGKTGETEAFF. The chain carries TRBV6-1 and TRBJ1-1, with 7 bases matching TRBD1. The CDR3 contains 12 residues. Germline values: CDR1 MNHNS, CDR2 SASEGT. The V gene end was trimmed by 11 bases and the J gene end by 5 bases; junction bases not matched to a gene: 8.

Worth noting for this clone: Other DNA sequences in the same sample also yield this CDR3. The chain carries TRBV5-5 and TRBJ1-5; D remains unclear. Germline CDR1 SGHKS, CDR2 YYEKEE (reference sequence). The CDR3 consists of 13 residues. V lost 1 base and J lost 5, with 7 bases in between. This chain's CDR3 is CASSLIWDQPQHF. The CDR3 bases are TGTGCCAGCAGCTTGATATGGGATCAGCCCCAGCATTTT.

This rearrangement joins TRBV2 to TRBJ1-1; D remains unclear. The germline V gene has CDR1 SNHLY and CDR2 FYNNEI. This CDR3 is built from 11 residues. Trimming removed 5 bases from V and 2 bases from J, with 3 bases in between. In nucleotides, the CDR3 is TGTGCCAGCAGTACAAACACTGAAGCTTTCTTT. It codes for CASSTNTEAFF.

The V call is TRBV29-1, the J call TRBJ1-1, with D uncertain. This CDR3 comprises 12 residues. CDR1 is SQVTM and CDR2 is ANQGSEA in the germline V gene. V gave up 2 bases and J gave up 3 bases, with 7 bases separating them. The DNA of the CDR3 is TGCAGCGTTGAACAAGAGTACACTGAAGCTTTCTTT. Translated, it gives CSVEQEYTEAFF.

V gene TRBV30 combines with J gene TRBJ2-1; TRBD2 aligns across 13 bases. The trim removed 5 bases at V and 8 bases at J, leaving 9 bases unmatched. This CDR3 spans 15 amino acids. CDR1 and CDR2 (germline): GTSNPN, SVGIG (reference sequence). CDR3 amino acids: CAWRKGGLAGDEQFF. In DNA form, the CDR3 reads TGTGCCTGGCGGAAGGGAGGACTAGCGGGAGATGAGCAGTTCTTC.